Following are 2 T cell receptor beta chains from one sample sequenced in a study of cytomegalovirus exposure and HLA in healthy donors. The PCR made use of 60 Vbeta and 13 Jbeta primers. Libraries were prepared by immunoSEQ multiplex PCR; TCRdb keeps only in-frame clonotypes and omits some of them. The table records under 200,000 clones, 80% of them present only once. The sequenced material came from PBMCs. The receptors shown here come from a male donor in good health and CMV-seropositive.

V is TRBV10-3 and J is TRBJ2-7; D is possibly TRBD2 (5 bases). Germline values: CDR1 ENHRY, CDR2 SYGVKD. This CDR3 comprises 11 residues. V was shortened by 3 bases and J by 7 bases, with 7 bases between the two germline ends. This CDR3 reads CAISETGEQYF. CDR3 DNA sequence: TGTGCCATCAGTGAAACGGGGGAGCAGTACTTC.

The rearrangement joins TRBV29-1 to TRBJ2-2; 10 bases line up with TRBD1. CDR1 and CDR2 from the germline V gene are SQVTM and ANQGSEA. V was clipped by 7 bases and J by 1 base; unmatched bases: 0. The CDR3 is 13 residues long. CDR3 residues: CSGDRGNTGELFF. In DNA form, the CDR3 reads TGCAGCGGGGACAGGGGGAACACCGGGGAGCTGTTTTTT.